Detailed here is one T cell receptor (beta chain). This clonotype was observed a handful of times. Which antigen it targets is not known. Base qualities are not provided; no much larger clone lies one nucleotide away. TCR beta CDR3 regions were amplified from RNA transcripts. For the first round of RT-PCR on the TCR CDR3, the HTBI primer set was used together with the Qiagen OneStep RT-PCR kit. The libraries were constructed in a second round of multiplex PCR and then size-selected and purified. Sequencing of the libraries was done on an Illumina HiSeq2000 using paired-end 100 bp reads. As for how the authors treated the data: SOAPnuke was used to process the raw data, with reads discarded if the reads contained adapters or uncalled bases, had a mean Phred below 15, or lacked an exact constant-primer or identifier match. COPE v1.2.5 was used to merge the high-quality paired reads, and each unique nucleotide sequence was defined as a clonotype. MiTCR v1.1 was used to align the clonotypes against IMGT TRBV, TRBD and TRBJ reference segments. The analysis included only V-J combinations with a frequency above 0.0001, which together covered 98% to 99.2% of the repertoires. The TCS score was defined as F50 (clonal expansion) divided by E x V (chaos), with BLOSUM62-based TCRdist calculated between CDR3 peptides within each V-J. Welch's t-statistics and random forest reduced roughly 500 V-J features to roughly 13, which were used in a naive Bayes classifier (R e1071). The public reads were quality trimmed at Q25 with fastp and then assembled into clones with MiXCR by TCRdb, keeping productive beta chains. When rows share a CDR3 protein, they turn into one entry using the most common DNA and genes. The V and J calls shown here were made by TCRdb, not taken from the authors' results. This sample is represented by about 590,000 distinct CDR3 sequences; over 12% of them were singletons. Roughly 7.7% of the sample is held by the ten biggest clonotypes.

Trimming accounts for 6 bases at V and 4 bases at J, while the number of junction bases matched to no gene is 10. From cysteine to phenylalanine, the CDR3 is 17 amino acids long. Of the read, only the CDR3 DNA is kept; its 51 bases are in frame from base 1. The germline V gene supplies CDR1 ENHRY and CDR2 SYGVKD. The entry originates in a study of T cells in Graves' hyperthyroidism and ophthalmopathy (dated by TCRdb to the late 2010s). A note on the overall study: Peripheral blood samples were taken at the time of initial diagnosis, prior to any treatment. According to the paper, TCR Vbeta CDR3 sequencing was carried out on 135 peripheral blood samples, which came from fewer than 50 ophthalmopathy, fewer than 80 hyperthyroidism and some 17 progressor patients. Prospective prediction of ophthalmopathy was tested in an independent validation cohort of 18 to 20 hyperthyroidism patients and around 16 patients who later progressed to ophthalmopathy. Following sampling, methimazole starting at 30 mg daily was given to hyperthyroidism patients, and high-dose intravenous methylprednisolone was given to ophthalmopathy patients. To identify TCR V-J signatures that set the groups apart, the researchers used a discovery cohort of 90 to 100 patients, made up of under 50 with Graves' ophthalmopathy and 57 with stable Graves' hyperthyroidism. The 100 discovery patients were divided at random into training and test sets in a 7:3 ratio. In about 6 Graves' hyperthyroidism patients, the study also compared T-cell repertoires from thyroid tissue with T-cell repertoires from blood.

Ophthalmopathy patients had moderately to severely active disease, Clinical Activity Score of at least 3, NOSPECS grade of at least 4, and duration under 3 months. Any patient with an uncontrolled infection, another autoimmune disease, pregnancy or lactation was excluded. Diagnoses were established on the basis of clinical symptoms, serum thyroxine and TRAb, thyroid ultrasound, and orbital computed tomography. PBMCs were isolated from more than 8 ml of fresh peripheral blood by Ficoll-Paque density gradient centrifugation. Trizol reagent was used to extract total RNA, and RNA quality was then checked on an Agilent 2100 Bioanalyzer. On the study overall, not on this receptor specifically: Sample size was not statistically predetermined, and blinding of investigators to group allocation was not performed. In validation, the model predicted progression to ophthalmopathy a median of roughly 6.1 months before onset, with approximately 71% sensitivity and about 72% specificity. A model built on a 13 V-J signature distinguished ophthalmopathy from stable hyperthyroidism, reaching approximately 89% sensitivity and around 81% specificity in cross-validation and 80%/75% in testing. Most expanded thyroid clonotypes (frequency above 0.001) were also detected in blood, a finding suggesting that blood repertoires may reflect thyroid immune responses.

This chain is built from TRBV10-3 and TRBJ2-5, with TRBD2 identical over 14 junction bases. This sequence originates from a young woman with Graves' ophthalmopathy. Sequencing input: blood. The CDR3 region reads CAIRPTSGRARGETQYF. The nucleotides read TGTGCCATCAGACCGACTAGCGGGAGGGCCCGGGGAGAGACCCAGTACTTC.